This T cell receptor beta chain was found in a study of T-cell reconstitution after alpha-beta-depleted transplantation in children. Researchers prepared the TCRbeta library using unique molecular identifiers, the study reports. TCRdb independently ran MiXCR on the PCR reads; one entry per CDR3 protein. The table lists approximately 27,000 distinct CDR3 sequences, 18% of them singletons. From germline, CDR1 is SGDLS and CDR2 YYNGEE. This CDR3 is 15 amino acids long. V was clipped by 2 bases and J by 1 base, with 10 bases between them. The sample holds a few counts of this clonotype. This clonotype was obtained from a male patient between 2 and 10 years old who had a stem cell transplant for acute lymphoblastic leukemia, so the T cells may come from the graft donor. Sequencing was performed on PBMCs, mostly from graft donor cells, taken 60 days after TCRalphabeta/CD19-depleted stem cell transplant. The V call is TRBV9, the J call TRBJ2-1; perhaps TRBD2 as D (6 bases). The CDR3 sequence is CASSVTGGSYNEQFF. Written as DNA, the CDR3 is TGTGCCAGCAGCGTCACCGGGGGTTCCTACAATGAGCAGTTCTTC.